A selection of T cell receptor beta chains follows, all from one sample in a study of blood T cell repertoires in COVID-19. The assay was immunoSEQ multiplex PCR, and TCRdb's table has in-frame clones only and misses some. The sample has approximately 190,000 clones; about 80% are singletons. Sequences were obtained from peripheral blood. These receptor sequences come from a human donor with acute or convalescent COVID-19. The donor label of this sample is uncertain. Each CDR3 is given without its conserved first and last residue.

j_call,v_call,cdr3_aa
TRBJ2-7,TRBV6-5,ASSYSDLAGTWQY
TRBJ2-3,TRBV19,ASSRDRERTDTQY
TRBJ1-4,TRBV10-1,ASRERDRLLYEKLF
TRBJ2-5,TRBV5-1,ASSPDPRGGQETQY
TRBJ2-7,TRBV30,AWREGNYEQY
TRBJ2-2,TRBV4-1,ASSQSGTSNTGELF
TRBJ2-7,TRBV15,ATSRGGSTNEQY
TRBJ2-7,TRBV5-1,ASSLGRGLNEQY
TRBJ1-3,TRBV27,ASTPGLSGNTIY
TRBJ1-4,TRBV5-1,ASSQGLLAPKLF
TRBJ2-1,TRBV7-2,ASSGSGRSPVGNEQF
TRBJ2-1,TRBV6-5,ASSSGLVFNEQF
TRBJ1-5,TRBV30,AWSGQNQPQH
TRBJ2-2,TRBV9,ASSVGRENTGELF
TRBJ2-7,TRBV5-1,ASSSGQGRNEQY
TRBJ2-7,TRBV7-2,ASSLGAGTTVYEQY
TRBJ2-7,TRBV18,ASSPLPQGGEQY
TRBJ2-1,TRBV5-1,ASSFGQVSYNEQF
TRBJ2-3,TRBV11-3,ASSFGQGAGTDTQY
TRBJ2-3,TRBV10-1,ASSESRGHNTDTQY
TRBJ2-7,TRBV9,ASSTESGGEQY
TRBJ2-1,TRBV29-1,SLAGESYNEQF
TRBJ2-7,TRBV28,ASSSPGLAHEQY
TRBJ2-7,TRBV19,ASSKGQIYEQY
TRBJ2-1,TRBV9,ASSMGLGGYNEQF
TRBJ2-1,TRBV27,ASSTTSGKRFHNEQF
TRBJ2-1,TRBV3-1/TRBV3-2,ASSLGLGSYNEQF
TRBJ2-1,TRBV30,AWTSGRGNEQF
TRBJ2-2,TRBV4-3,ASISGLAGVVTGELF
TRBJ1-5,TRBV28,ASSLLGGPQH
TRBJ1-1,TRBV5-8,ASSLTRVGEAF
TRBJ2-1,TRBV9,ASSVTGGVSPEQF
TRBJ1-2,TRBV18,ASSKDRGQSYGYT
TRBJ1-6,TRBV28,ASRYPGQGGPPLH
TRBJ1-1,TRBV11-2,ASSKRTDTEAF
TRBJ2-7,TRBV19,ASSRDSPIPYEQY
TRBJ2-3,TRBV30,AWSLRITSSTDTQY
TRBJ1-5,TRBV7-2,ASSLEQSSNQPQH
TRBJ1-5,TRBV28,ASNVPGVNQPQH
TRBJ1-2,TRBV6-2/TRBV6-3,ASSLLYGYT
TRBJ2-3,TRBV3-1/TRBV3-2,ASSQASGLAGTDTQY
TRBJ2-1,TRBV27,ASSLRALREANEQF
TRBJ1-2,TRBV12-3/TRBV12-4,ASSSRVYGYT
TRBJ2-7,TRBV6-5,ASSPGTSVREQY
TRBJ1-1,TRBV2,ASSEGELATEAF
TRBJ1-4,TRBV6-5,ASTAGGSNEKLF